A selection of T cell receptor beta chains follows, all from one sample in a study of shared clonotypes between healthy human individuals. Assay: immunoSEQ multiplex PCR; the TCRdb copy retains only in-frame clones and omits some. The table records about 490,000 clones, about three quarters of them present only once. Sequencing was carried out using PBMCs. The receptors were gathered from a middle-aged woman in good health. Some clones in this sample may be carry-over from other donors' samples. Each CDR3 is given with its conserved first and last residue.

v_gene	j_gene	CDR3aa
TRBV2	TRBJ2-5	CASSAQGGAPETQYF
TRBV10-2	TRBJ2-1	CASSESVAVWGRGSYNEQFF
TRBV28	TRBJ2-2	CASGKGGLAGFGELFF
TRBV7-8	TRBJ2-3	CASSSLAAYTDTQYF
TRBV19	TRBJ2-7	CASSISHTTSADYEQYF
TRBV11-2	TRBJ2-3	CASSLLGTDTQYF
TRBV6-5	TRBJ2-7	CASGARGGLYEQYF
TRBV27	TRBJ2-1	CASSPTPQGGIEQFF
TRBV5-1	TRBJ2-7	CASSLHLDRVADEQYF
TRBV4-2	.	CASSQGLAGAPYEQYF
TRBV7-2	TRBJ2-1	CASSRSSAYNEQFF
TRBV18	TRBJ2-3	CASSPGTSGTDTQYF
TRBV27	TRBJ2-2	CASRTQGITNTGELFF
TRBV2	TRBJ1-1	CASSEGSAFF
TRBV10-3	TRBJ1-4	CAISEGQGGLGEKLFF
TRBV28	TRBJ2-2	CASSFPRAGLANTGELFF
TRBV11-3	TRBJ2-1	CASSVAGGNEQFF